Shown below are 8 T cell receptor beta chains from a single sample sequenced in a study of cytomegalovirus exposure and HLA in healthy donors. Amplification used 60 Vbeta primers and 13 Jbeta primers. TCRdb's copy holds only in-frame clones and misses some; the assay was immunoSEQ multiplex PCR. The profile covers 150,000 to 200,000 clones, with around three quarters appearing a single time and 7% to 7.5% taken by the ten largest. The sample was PBMCs. Receptors were obtained from a man between 35 and 55 years old in good health and CMV-seropositive.

The V call is TRBV7-8, the J call TRBJ2-5; 7 bases match TRBD2. The length of the CDR3 is 13 residues. The V gene's germline CDR1 is SGHVS and CDR2 FQNEAQ. With 4 bases clipped from V and 4 bases from J, the junction kept 3 bases outside the gene matches. CDR3 nucleotide sequence: TGTGCCAGCAGCTATGGGGGGGTAGAGACCCAGTACTTC. Residues: CASSYGGVETQYF.

This clone was seen a single time. The rearrangement uses TRBV10-2 and TRBJ2-7, with 11 bases that match TRBD1. J gave up 3 bases and V 6 bases, and 1 base lay outside the gene matches. The CDR3 is 13 amino acids. CDR1 is WSHSY, CDR2 SAAADI, per germline. The chain's CDR3 is CASRGQGDYEQYF. CDR3 DNA sequence: TGCGCCAGCAGGGGACAGGGGGACTACGAGCAGTACTTC.

The chain combines TRBV5-1 with TRBJ2-1, with 9 bases identical to TRBD2. CDR3 length equals 17 residues. Germline trimming cut 4 bases from V and 7 bases from J; bases unmatched to any gene: 15. Per the germline V gene, CDR1 is SGHRS and CDR2 is YFSETQ. The CDR3 nucleotides are TGCGCCAGCAGCCTCGGACTGAATGCCGCGGGGGGGAATGAGCAGTTCTTC. This gives the protein CASSLGLNAAGGNEQFF.

The chain links TRBV5-6 to TRBJ1-5, with 7 bases fitting TRBD1. V trimming: 4 bases; J trimming: 6 bases; junction bases outside the gene matches: 10. CDR3 length: 15 amino acids. Germline V lookup: CDR1 SGHDT, CDR2 YYEEEE. The DNA for the CDR3 is TGTGCCAGCAGCCAGGGGGAAAGGCCCGGTCAGCCCCAGCATTTT. Protein product: CASSQGERPGQPQHF.

The rearrangement uses TRBV6-6 and TRBJ1-6; 7 nucleotides match TRBD1. With V trimmed by 0 bases and J by 5 bases, 1 base remained unmatched. Germline V CDR1 and CDR2: MNHNY, SVGAGI (reference sequence). The CDR3 has 15 amino acids. CDR3 sequence: CASSYSGQNNSPLHF. CDR3 DNA sequence: TGTGCCAGCAGTTACTCGGGACAGAATAATTCACCCCTCCACTTT.

This clone was picked up a small number of times. V and J are TRBV27 and TRBJ1-6; weak D call: TRBD1 (5 bases). V was pared by 5 bases and J by 5 bases, with 13 bases between. Germline values: CDR1 MNHEY, CDR2 SMNVEV (reference sequence). The CDR3 sequence is 15 residues long. CDR3 residues: CASSRDSRHNSPLHF. CDR3 sequence (DNA): TGTGCCAGCAGTCGAGACAGTCGTCATAATTCACCCCTCCACTTT.

The chain recombines TRBV19 with TRBJ2-7, with a tentative D call TRBD1 (5 bases). CDR3 length: 13 amino acids. V was trimmed by 3 bases and J by 6 bases, leaving 12 bases between them. Germline V gene data show CDR1 as LNHDA and CDR2 as SQIVND (reference sequence). CDR3 region: CASSIPGAGEQYF. The DNA of the CDR3 is TGTGCCAGTAGTATTCCTGGGGCTGGCGAGCAGTACTTC.

This clone was seen a single time. The chain combines TRBV6-5 with TRBJ2-1; 11 nucleotides match TRBD2. Trimming cost V 5 bases and J 7 bases; bases outside gene matches: 7. Germline V gene data show CDR1 as MNHEY and CDR2 as SVGAGI. CDR3 length: 15 amino acids. The CDR3 reads CASSPWGTSGNEQFF. CDR3 sequence (DNA): TGTGCCAGCAGTCCGTGGGGGACTAGCGGTAATGAGCAGTTCTTC.